What follows are 18 T cell receptor beta chains derived from one specimen sequenced in a study of CD8 T cells in Susac syndrome. RNA, at 0.5 to 1 ug, was reverse transcribed with random hexamers. TCRdb reprocessed the immunoSEQ multiplex PCR reads via MiXCR and lists one record per CDR3 protein. The table has 85,000 to 120,000 distinct CDR3 sequences, 94% seen once. Sequencing was carried out using CD8+ T cells from PBMCs. All receptors derive from a human donor with Susac syndrome.

This clonotype was picked up one time. V and J are TRBV13 and TRBJ2-6, with TRBD2 identical over 15 bases. The germline V gene encodes CDR1 PRHDT and CDR2 FYEKMQ (reference sequence). The CDR3 has 19 amino acids. J lost 2 bases, V lost 5 bases, and 7 bases had no gene match. The CDR3 nucleotides are TGTGCCAGCAGCCCGGGACTAGCGGGGGGCCGGGCTGGGGCCAACGTCCTGACTTTC. Translation: CASSPGLAGGRAGANVLTF.

This chain's CDR3 is CATSKGNMNQPQHF. The CDR3 DNA is TGTGCCACCAGCAAGGGGAATATGAATCAGCCCCAGCATTTT. This chain connects TRBV15 to TRBJ1-5; tentatively, D is TRBD1 (5 bases). CDR1 and CDR2 (germline): LNHNV, YYDKDF (reference sequence). Trimming left V 4 bases short and J 4 bases short, with 11 bases between. The CDR3 contains 14 residues.

The chain links TRBV4-3 to TRBJ2-5, with D tentatively TRBD1 (6 bases). Trimming removed 8 bases at V and 4 bases at J, with 23 bases between. The CDR3 is 16 residues long. CDR1 and CDR2 from the germline V gene are LGHNA and YSLEER. CDR3 nucleotides: TGCGCCAGCCCCTTCCCACCCACAGGGCGAAGAGAGACCCAGTACTTC. It translates to CASPFPPTGRRETQYF.

The chain combines TRBV6-1 with TRBJ2-7; no firm D call. In germline, CDR1 is MNHNS, CDR2 SASEGT. The CDR3 is 14 amino acids. The germline V and J ends were trimmed by 2 bases and 2 bases, with 10 bases remaining between them. The CDR3 loop reads CASSERLLPYEQYF. CDR3 DNA: TGTGCCAGCAGTGAACGGCTCCTTCCCTACGAGCAGTACTTC.

This chain joins TRBV5-6 and TRBJ1-1; perhaps TRBD1 as D (5 bases). From germline, CDR1 is SGHDT and CDR2 YYEEEE. The CDR3 length is 12 residues. The V end lost 4 bases, the J end lost 8 bases, and 12 bases lay between the germline ends. This chain's CDR3 is CASSTGRGEAFF. The CDR3, as DNA: TGTGCCAGCAGCACGGGGCGGGGAGAAGCTTTCTTT.

This clonotype showed up just once. The V gene is TRBV29-1, the J gene TRBJ2-2; D possibly corresponds to TRBD2 (6 bases). Germline V gene data show CDR1 as SQVTM and CDR2 as ANQGSEA. This CDR3 is 14 amino acids long. V was clipped by 2 bases and J by 5 bases, with 12 bases between them. The CDR3 here is CSVELGGWTGELFF. The CDR3 DNA sequence: TGCAGCGTTGAACTGGGGGGTTGGACCGGGGAGCTGTTTTTT.

This chain connects TRBV19 to TRBJ2-1; D may be TRBD1 (6 bases). Trimming left V 3 bases short and J 6 bases short, with 15 bases between. Germline V CDR1 and CDR2: LNHDA, SQIVND (reference sequence). The CDR3 is 15 residues long. The CDR3 region is CASSIAGQGINEQFF. The DNA of the CDR3 is TGTGCCAGTAGTATTGCTGGGCAGGGGATCAATGAGCAGTTCTTC.

CDR3 sequence: CASSATGDEQYF. The DNA of the CDR3 is TGTGCCAGCAGCGCCACAGGGGACGAGCAGTACTTC. The chain employs TRBV9 and TRBJ2-7; 7 nucleotides align to TRBD1. Germline V lookup: CDR1 SGDLS, CDR2 YYNGEE. The trim removed 3 bases at V and 5 bases at J, leaving 2 bases unmatched. This CDR3 has 12 amino acids.

The chain has TRBV27 and TRBJ2-7; D is tentatively TRBD1 or TRBD2 (5 bases each). Germline V gene data show CDR1 as MNHEY and CDR2 as SMNVEV (reference sequence). Trimming removed 8 bases from V and 3 bases from J, with 11 bases in between. CDR3 length equals 12 residues. CDR3 loop: CASRDGNYEQYF. The CDR3 DNA sequence: TGTGCCAGCCGGGACGGGAACTACGAGCAGTACTTC.

The rearrangement links TRBV4-1 to TRBJ1-6; the match to TRBD1 covers 8 bases. CDR1 is MGHRA, CDR2 YSYEKL, per germline. Unmatched junction bases numbered 9, after V lost 1 base and J lost 7 bases. The CDR3 spans 17 residues. In DNA form, the CDR3 reads TGCGCCAGCAGCCAAGGCCAACAGGGGGTCCTCAATTCACCCCTCCACTTT. This codes for CASSQGQQGVLNSPLHF.

The chain links TRBV6-2 or TRBV6-3 to TRBJ2-5; 9 nucleotides line up with TRBD2. CDR1 is MNHEY and CDR2 is SVGEGT in the germline V gene. V trimming: 6 bases; J trimming: 0 bases; junction bases outside the gene matches: 17. The length of the CDR3 is 19 residues. CDR3 DNA sequence: TGTGCCAGCAGGGGCCCCCGGGGATCTAGCGGGGAGTACCAAGAGACCCAGTACTTC. Its translation is CASRGPRGSSGEYQETQYF.

The rearrangement joins TRBV25-1 to TRBJ2-7, with TRBD2 matching over 8 bases. The junction had 7 bases not matched to a gene; V was cut back by 4 bases and J by 2 bases. In germline, CDR1 is MGHDK, CDR2 SYGVNS. This CDR3 has 15 residues. In DNA form, the CDR3 reads TGTGCCAGCAGTGGAGAGCGGGGGCCAACCTACGAGCAGTACTTC. Its translation is CASSGERGPTYEQYF.

The V and J genes are TRBV6-5 and TRBJ1-4; 7 positions agree with TRBD1. Germline V gene lookup returns CDR1 MNHEY and CDR2 SVGAGI. Trimming cost V 0 bases and J 6 bases; bases outside gene matches: 1. The CDR3 is 14 residues long. The CDR3 bases are TGTGCCAGCAGTTACTCCGGACAGGATGAAAAACTGTTTTTT. This codes for CASSYSGQDEKLFF.

The rearrangement uses TRBV5-6 and TRBJ1-2, with D uncertain. The CDR3 is made up of 13 amino acids. V was clipped by 2 bases and J by 6 bases, with 11 bases between them. CDR1 and CDR2 from the germline V gene are SGHDT and YYEEEE. The chain's CDR3 is CASSFGSQDGYTF. DNA for the CDR3: TGTGCCAGCAGCTTTGGCAGCCAGGATGGCTACACCTTC.

This chain connects TRBV25-1 to TRBJ2-3; 9 bases map to TRBD2. The CDR3 contains 18 residues. Looked up from germline, CDR1 is MGHDK and CDR2 is SYGVNS. The ends lost 3 bases at V and 0 bases at J; junction bases unmatched: 10. The CDR3 region has the DNA TGTGCCAGCAGTGACGGAGCGGGGGGCGGACATAGCACAGATACGCAGTATTTT. It codes for CASSDGAGGGHSTDTQYF. The full variable domain, completed using reference TRBV25-1 and TRBJ2-3, is EADIYQTPRYLVIGTGKKITLECSQTMGHDKMYWYQQDPGMELHLIHYSYGVNSTEKGDLSSESTVSRIRTEHFPLTLESARPSHTSQYLCASSDGAGGGHSTDTQYFGPGTRLTVL.

The CDR3: CASTLLGQGSPNYGYTF. In DNA form, the CDR3 reads TGTGCCAGCACCCTACTGGGGCAGGGTTCCCCTAACTATGGCTACACCTTC. V usage is TRBV6-1 and J usage is TRBJ1-2; maybe TRBD1 (5 bases). V shed 7 bases and J shed 0 bases, with 21 bases lying between them. This CDR3 is 17 amino acids long. CDR1 is MNHNS and CDR2 is SASEGT in the germline V gene.

The chain couples TRBV13 to TRBJ2-7; D gene ambiguous. The CDR3 is made up of 14 amino acids. Germline CDR1 is PRHDT and CDR2 is FYEKMQ (reference sequence). Trimming pared 5 bases from V and 3 bases from J, leaving 14 bases between. The CDR3 nucleotides read TGTGCCAGCAGCCCAATGACAACAGACTACGAGCAGTACTTC. The encoded protein is CASSPMTTDYEQYF.

The chain couples TRBV9 to TRBJ2-3; D not certain. Germline CDR1 reads SGDLS; CDR2 reads YYNGEE. CDR3 length: 14 amino acids. V gave up 0 bases and J gave up 3 bases, with 8 bases separating them. Written as DNA, the CDR3 is TGTGCCAGCAGCGTAGGAAGAACGACAGATACGCAGTATTTT. Its protein is CASSVGRTTDTQYF.